This entry lists 23 T cell receptor beta chains sequenced from one sample in a study of blood T cell repertoires in COVID-19. TCRdb keeps only in-frame clones here, not all; method: immunoSEQ multiplex PCR. Seen here are around 120,000 clones, around 90% observed once, and the top ten hold 3.5% to 4%. The sample consisted of peripheral blood. The receptors stem from a woman aged 60-75 years with COVID-19, enrolled during active disease.

The V and J genes are TRBV7-9 and TRBJ1-3, with 9 bases that match TRBD1. This CDR3 contains 18 residues. V lost 3 bases, J lost 2 bases, and 11 bases stayed unmatched. Germline lookup yields CDR1 SEHNR and CDR2 FQNEAQ (reference sequence). Here the CDR3 reads CASSLGWGQGSAGNTIYF. The CDR3 region has the DNA TGTGCCAGCAGCTTGGGATGGGGACAGGGAAGCGCTGGAAACACCATATATTTT.

In its sample, this clone was seen once. This chain connects TRBV9 to TRBJ1-1, with 7 nucleotides matching TRBD1. The V and J ends lost 4 bases and 0 bases, in that order; junction bases with no gene match: 6. Per the germline V gene, CDR1 is SGDLS and CDR2 is YYNGEE. There are 15 residues in the CDR3. The CDR3 here is CASSPSGGMNTEAFF. CDR3 DNA sequence: TGTGCCAGCAGCCCCTCAGGGGGGATGAACACTGAAGCTTTCTTT.

The chain uses TRBV5-4 and TRBJ1-3, with 9 bases matching TRBD1. The CDR3 runs to 17 residues. Germline CDR1 reads SGHNT; CDR2 reads YYREEE (reference sequence). V dropped 4 bases and J dropped 0; count of bases not matched to a gene: 8. The CDR3 sequence: CASSAGTGPYSGNTIYF. CDR3 nucleotides: TGTGCCAGCAGCGCCGGGACAGGGCCTTACTCTGGAAACACCATATATTTT.

The chain uses TRBV7-3 and TRBJ1-2, with 7 bases that match TRBD1. V was clipped by 5 bases and J by 6 bases; unmatched bases: 9. The CDR3 spans 14 residues. The germline V gene encodes CDR1 SGHTA and CDR2 FQGTGA. This CDR3 is CASSLIGGGDGYTF. The DNA of the CDR3 is TGTGCCAGCAGCCTCATCGGAGGGGGCGATGGCTACACCTTC.

The genes are TRBV7-3 and TRBJ2-5; D is possibly TRBD1 (6 bases). This CDR3 is built from 16 residues. Trimming cost V 2 bases and J 1 base, with 14 bases left between them. Germline CDR1 is SGHTA and CDR2 is FQGTGA. CDR3 nucleotides: TGTGCCAGCAGCTTATGGGGCAGGGGAAGCCAAGAGACCCAGTACTTC. Protein product: CASSLWGRGSQETQYF.

The V and J genes are TRBV15 and TRBJ1-2; 8 nucleotides align to TRBD1. This CDR3 comprises 15 residues. Trimming at V came to 0 bases and at J to 5 bases, leaving 5 bases not matched to a gene. Germline loops: CDR1 LNHNV, CDR2 YYDKDF (reference sequence). The CDR3 coding sequence is TGTGCCACCAGCAGAGATCCAGACAGGGGATATGGCTACACCTTC. Translating it yields CATSRDPDRGYGYTF.

V and J are TRBV19 and TRBJ2-2; D possibly corresponds to TRBD1 (6 bases). The CDR3 contains 15 residues. Trimming removed 6 bases at V and 2 bases at J, with 13 bases between. CDR1 is LNHDA and CDR2 is SQIVND in the germline V gene (reference sequence). The CDR3 region has the DNA TGTGCCAGTAGATCGGGACAAGAAAACACCGGGGAGCTGTTTTTT. It encodes CASRSGQENTGELFF.

CDR3 in DNA: TGTGCCAGCAGTGACTTACCGTCGCAGGGGGCCGACTATGGCTACACCTTC. Its protein is CASSDLPSQGADYGYTF. This sequence joins TRBV6-1 and TRBJ1-2; 8 nucleotides match TRBD1. The CDR3 consists of 17 residues. CDR1 is MNHNS, CDR2 SASEGT, per germline. Trimming took 3 bases from V and 3 from J; bases not matched to a gene: 12.

The genes are TRBV9 and TRBJ1-2; D is unresolved. The V gene's germline CDR1 is SGDLS and CDR2 YYNGEE. Trimming shortened V by 3 bases and J by 8 bases, and 17 bases separated the two germline ends. This CDR3 has 14 amino acids. The CDR3 is CASSARVNQVGYTF. The CDR3 DNA sequence: TGTGCCAGCAGCGCCCGGGTTAACCAAGTAGGCTACACCTTC.

The chain joins TRBV7-8 to TRBJ2-2; TRBD1 matches 8 bases. The germline V gene encodes CDR1 SGHVS and CDR2 FQNEAQ. With 5 bases clipped from V and 6 bases from J, the junction kept 8 bases outside the gene matches. The CDR3 length is 15 residues. CDR3 sequence: CASSPRGQGSGELFF. DNA of the CDR3: TGTGCCAGCAGCCCGAGAGGACAGGGTTCCGGGGAGCTGTTTTTT.

The V and J genes are TRBV9 and TRBJ1-1; 9 bases match TRBD1. The CDR3 has 14 amino acids. V trimming: 3 bases; J trimming: 4 bases; junction bases outside the gene matches: 4. Germline V lookup: CDR1 SGDLS, CDR2 YYNGEE. DNA of the CDR3: TGTGCCAGCAGCGGCGAGACAGGGGGCACTGAAGCTTTCTTT. Protein: CASSGETGGTEAFF.

The chain joins TRBV5-4 to TRBJ2-7; 7 positions match TRBD2. V gave up 3 bases and J gave up 3 bases; unmatched junction bases: 12. CDR1 is SGHNT, CDR2 YYREEE, per germline (reference sequence). CDR3 length equals 16 residues. As DNA, the CDR3 is TGTGCCAGCAGCTCGGACGCTAGCGGAGTCTTCTACGAGCAGTACTTC. The encoded protein is CASSSDASGVFYEQYF.

The chain links TRBV5-1 to TRBJ1-2; TRBD1 might be the D (6 bases). The CDR3 has 14 residues. The V end lost 2 bases, the J end lost 2 bases, and 10 bases lay between the germline ends. The germline CDR1 and CDR2 sequences are SGHRS and YFSETQ. CDR3 coding DNA: TGCGCCAGCAGCTTCAACAGGGCAAACTATGGCTACACCTTC. This sequence encodes CASSFNRANYGYTF.

This clone was observed a few times. This sequence joins TRBV4-1 and TRBJ1-2, with TRBD1 matching 9 bases. The CDR3 has 14 residues. V gave up 0 bases and J gave up 5 bases; unmatched junction bases: 1. The germline CDR1 and CDR2 sequences are MGHRA and YSYEKL. The DNA for the CDR3 is TGCGCCAGCAGCCAAGAGGACAGGGGTTATGGCTACACCTTC. Translating gives CASSQEDRGYGYTF.

The rearrangement links TRBV6-5 to TRBJ2-7, with D possibly matching TRBD1 (6 bases). The CDR3 runs to 12 residues. Trimming stripped 7 bases from V and 0 bases from J, with 7 bases between. Looked up from germline, CDR1 is MNHEY and CDR2 is SVGAGI. CDR3 in amino acids: CASMDSSYEQYF. As DNA, the CDR3 is TGTGCCAGCATGGACAGCTCCTACGAGCAGTACTTC.

This chain links TRBV3-1 (or the pseudogene TRBV3-2) with TRBJ1-1; 8 bases map to TRBD1. CDR3 length: 11 amino acids. The germline gives CDR1 LGHDT, CDR2 YNNKEL (reference sequence). The V gene end was trimmed by 7 bases and the J gene end by 11 bases; junction bases not matched to a gene: 6. This CDR3 reads CASTDRGRAFF. CDR3 DNA sequence: TGTGCCAGCACCGACAGGGGCAGGGCTTTCTTT.

CDR3 amino acids: CAWSVPAVPSGYTF. CDR3 DNA sequence: TGTGCCTGGAGTGTACCGGCGGTCCCGTCTGGCTACACCTTC. This chain connects TRBV30 to TRBJ1-2; D gene unclear. The CDR3 totals 14 residues. V was clipped by 0 bases and J by 7 bases, with 15 bases between them. The germline V gene has CDR1 GTSNPN and CDR2 SVGIG (reference sequence).

The chain carries TRBV6-1 and TRBJ1-1, with 8 bases lining up with TRBD1. The CDR3 contains 15 residues. The germline CDR1 and CDR2 sequences are MNHNS and SASEGT. V trimming: 3 bases; J trimming: 6 bases; junction bases outside the gene matches: 9. In nucleotides, the CDR3 is TGTGCCAGCAGTGACCTTGGACAGGGAAGGGCTGAAGCTTTCTTT. The encoded protein is CASSDLGQGRAEAFF.

V and J are TRBV7-2 and TRBJ2-3; 9 bases line up with TRBD2. V gave up 4 bases and J gave up 2 bases; unmatched junction bases: 7. The CDR3 contains 16 residues. Germline assignment: CDR1 SGHTA and CDR2 FQGNSA. DNA for the CDR3: TGTGCCAGCAGCTCCTTGCGGGGGGGCTCCACAGATACGCAGTATTTT. Translation gives CASSSLRGGSTDTQYF.

The chain has TRBV9 and TRBJ1-4, with D possibly being TRBD1 (5 bases). The CDR3 is 14 residues long. Trimming pared 4 bases from V and 11 bases from J, leaving 18 bases between. Germline V gene data show CDR1 as SGDLS and CDR2 as YYNGEE. The CDR3 loop reads CASSFVVGKGKLFF. In DNA form, the CDR3 reads TGTGCCAGCAGCTTCGTAGTAGGGAAGGGGAAACTGTTTTTT.

This sequence joins TRBV19 and TRBJ1-5; the D gene is possibly TRBD1 (5 bases). Germline CDR1 is LNHDA and CDR2 is SQIVND (reference sequence). This CDR3 has 13 residues. Trimming pared 7 bases from V and 5 bases from J, leaving 12 bases between. As DNA, the CDR3 is TGTGCCAGTAATCAGGGAACGGATCAGCCCCAGCATTTT. It encodes CASNQGTDQPQHF.

The CDR3 DNA follows: TGTGCCAGCAGTCGAACGGACAGGGGACCTAACTATGGCTACACCTTC. This gives the protein CASSRTDRGPNYGYTF. The chain is built from TRBV7-9 and TRBJ1-2; 9 bases fit TRBD1. Germline values: CDR1 SEHNR, CDR2 FQNEAQ (reference sequence). The V segment lost 6 bases and the J segment 0 bases; nucleotides outside the gene matches: 8. This CDR3 region has 16 residues.

V gene TRBV2 combines with J gene TRBJ2-1; 7 bases align to TRBD1. The junction had 4 bases not matched to a gene; V was cut back by 9 bases and J by 8 bases. This CDR3 has 11 residues. Germline V lookup: CDR1 SNHLY, CDR2 FYNNEI. CDR3 loop: CASKGAYEQFF. CDR3 nucleotides: TGTGCCAGTAAGGGGGCTTATGAGCAGTTCTTC.